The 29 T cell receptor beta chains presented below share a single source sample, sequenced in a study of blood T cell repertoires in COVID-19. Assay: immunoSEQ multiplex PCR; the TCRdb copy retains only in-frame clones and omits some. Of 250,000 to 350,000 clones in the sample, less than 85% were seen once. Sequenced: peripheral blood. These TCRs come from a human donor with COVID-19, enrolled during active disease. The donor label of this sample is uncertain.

The CDR3 DNA sequence: TGTGCCAGCAGCTCGGGACTAGCGGGGCCCACAGATACGCAGTATTTT. Protein: CASSSGLAGPTDTQYF. The chain combines TRBV7-2 with TRBJ2-3, with TRBD2 matching over 13 bases. Per germline, CDR1 SGHTA and CDR2 FQGNSA. Trimming cost V 4 bases and J 2 bases; bases outside gene matches: 3. The CDR3 is 16 amino acids.

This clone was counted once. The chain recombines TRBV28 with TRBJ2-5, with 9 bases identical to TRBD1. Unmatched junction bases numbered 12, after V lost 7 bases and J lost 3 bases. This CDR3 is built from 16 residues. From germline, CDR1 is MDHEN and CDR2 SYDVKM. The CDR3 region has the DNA TGTGCCAGCACGCCACTCGGGACAGGGTCAGAAGAGACCCAGTACTTC. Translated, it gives CASTPLGTGSEETQYF.

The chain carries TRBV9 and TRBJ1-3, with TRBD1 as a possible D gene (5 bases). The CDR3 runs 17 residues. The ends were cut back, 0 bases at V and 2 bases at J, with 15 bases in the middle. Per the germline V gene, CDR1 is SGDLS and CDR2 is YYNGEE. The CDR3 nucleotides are TGTGCCAGCAGCGTAGCCCCCCAGGGATCTGCTGGAAACACCATATATTTT. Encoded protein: CASSVAPQGSAGNTIYF.

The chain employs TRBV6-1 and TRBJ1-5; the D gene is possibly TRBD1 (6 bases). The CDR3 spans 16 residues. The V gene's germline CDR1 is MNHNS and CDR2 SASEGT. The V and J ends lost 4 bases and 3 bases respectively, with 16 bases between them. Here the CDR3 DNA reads TGTGCCAGCAGTGTCGATTTTCGGGGGGCCAATCAGCCCCAGCATTTT. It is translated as CASSVDFRGANQPQHF.

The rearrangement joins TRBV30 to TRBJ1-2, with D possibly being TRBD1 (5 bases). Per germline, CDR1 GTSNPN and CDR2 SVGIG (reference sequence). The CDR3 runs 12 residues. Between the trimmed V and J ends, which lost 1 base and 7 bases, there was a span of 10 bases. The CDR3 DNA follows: TGTGCCTGGAGTGCGGGACTGGGTGGCTACACCTTC. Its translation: CAWSAGLGGYTF.

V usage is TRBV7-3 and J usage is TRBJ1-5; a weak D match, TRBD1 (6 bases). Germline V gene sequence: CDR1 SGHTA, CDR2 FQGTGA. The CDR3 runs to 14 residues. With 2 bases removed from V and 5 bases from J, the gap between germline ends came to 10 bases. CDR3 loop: CASSLGSGDQPQHF. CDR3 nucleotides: TGTGCCAGCAGCTTAGGGTCAGGGGATCAGCCCCAGCATTTT.

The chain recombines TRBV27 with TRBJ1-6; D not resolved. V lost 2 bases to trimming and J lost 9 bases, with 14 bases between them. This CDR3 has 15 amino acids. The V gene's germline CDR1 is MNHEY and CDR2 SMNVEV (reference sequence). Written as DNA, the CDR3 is TGTGCCAGCAGTTTACTCAGAGGGTCGGGTTCACCCCTCCACTTT. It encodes CASSLLRGSGSPLHF.

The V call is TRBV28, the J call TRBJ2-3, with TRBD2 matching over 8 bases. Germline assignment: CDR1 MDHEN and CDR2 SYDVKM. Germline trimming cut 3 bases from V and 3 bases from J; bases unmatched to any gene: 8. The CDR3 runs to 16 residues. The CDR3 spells CASSFRAGGRTDTQYF. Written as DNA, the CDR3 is TGTGCCAGCAGTTTTCGGGCGGGAGGAAGGACAGATACGCAGTATTTT.

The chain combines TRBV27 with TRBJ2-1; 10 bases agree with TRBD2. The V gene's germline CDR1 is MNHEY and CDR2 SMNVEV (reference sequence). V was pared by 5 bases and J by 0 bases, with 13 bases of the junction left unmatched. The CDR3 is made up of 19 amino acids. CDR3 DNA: TGTGCCAGCAGTCCTAGACTAGCGGGCTCGACGAGCTCCTACAATGAGCAGTTCTTC. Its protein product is CASSPRLAGSTSSYNEQFF.

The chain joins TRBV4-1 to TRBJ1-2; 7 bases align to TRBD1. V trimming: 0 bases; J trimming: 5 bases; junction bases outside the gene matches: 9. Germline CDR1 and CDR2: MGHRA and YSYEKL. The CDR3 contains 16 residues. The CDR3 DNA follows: TGCGCCAGCAGCCAAGAAACTCCGACAGGGAGTTATGGCTACACCTTC. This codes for CASSQETPTGSYGYTF.

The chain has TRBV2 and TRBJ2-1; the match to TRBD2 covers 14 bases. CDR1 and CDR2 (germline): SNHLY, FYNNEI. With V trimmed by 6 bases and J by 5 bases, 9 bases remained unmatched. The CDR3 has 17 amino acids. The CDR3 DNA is TGTGCCAGCAGACCGGGACTAGCGGGAGAAATCCACAATGAGCAGTTCTTC. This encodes CASRPGLAGEIHNEQFF.

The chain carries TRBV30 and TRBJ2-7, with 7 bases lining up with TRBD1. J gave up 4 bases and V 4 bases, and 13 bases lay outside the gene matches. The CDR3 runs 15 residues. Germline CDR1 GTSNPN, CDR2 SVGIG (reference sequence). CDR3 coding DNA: TGTGCCTGGAATGTTCGGCGGACAGGAGTATACGAGCAGTACTTC. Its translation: CAWNVRRTGVYEQYF.

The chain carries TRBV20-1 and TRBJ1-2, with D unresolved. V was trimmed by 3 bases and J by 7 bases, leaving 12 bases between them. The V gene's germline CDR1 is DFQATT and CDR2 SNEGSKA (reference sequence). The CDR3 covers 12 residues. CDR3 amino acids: CSASPVFSGYTF. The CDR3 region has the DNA TGCAGTGCTAGTCCCGTCTTTTCTGGCTACACCTTC.

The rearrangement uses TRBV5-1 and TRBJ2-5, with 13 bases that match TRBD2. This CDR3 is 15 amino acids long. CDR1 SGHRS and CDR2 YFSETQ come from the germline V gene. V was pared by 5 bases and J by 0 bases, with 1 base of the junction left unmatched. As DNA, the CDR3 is TGCGCCAGCAGAGGGACTAGCGGGAACCAAGAGACCCAGTACTTC. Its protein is CASRGTSGNQETQYF. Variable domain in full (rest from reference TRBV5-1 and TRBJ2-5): KAGVTQTPRYLIKTRGQQVTLSCSPISGHRSVSWYQQTPGQGLQFLFEYFSETQRNKGNFPGRFSGRQFSNSRSEMNVSTLELGDSALYLCASRGTSGNQETQYFGPGTRLLVL.

CDR3 in amino acids: CASSPSSGGTYEQYF. As DNA, the CDR3 is TGTGCCAGCTCACCGTCTTCGGGAGGTACTTACGAGCAGTACTTC. The rearrangement joins TRBV18 to TRBJ2-7, with 7 bases matching TRBD2. The CDR3 spans 15 residues. The J segment lost 4 bases and the V segment lost 3 bases, leaving 9 bases of the junction unmatched. Germline CDR1 and CDR2: KGHSH and LQKENI.

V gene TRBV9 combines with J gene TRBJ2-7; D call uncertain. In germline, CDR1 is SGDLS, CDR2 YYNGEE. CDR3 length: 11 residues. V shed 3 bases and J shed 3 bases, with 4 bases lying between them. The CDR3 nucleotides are TGTGCCAGCAGCGCAGACTACGAGCAGTACTTC. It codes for CASSADYEQYF.

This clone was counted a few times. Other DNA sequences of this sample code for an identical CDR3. Written as DNA, the CDR3 is TGTGCCAGCAGCTTGGGACAGAACACTGAAGCTTTCTTT. The encoded protein is CASSLGQNTEAFF. J is TRBJ1-1 and V is TRBV12-3 or TRBV12-4, with a tentative D call TRBD1 (6 bases). This CDR3 contains 13 residues. Trimming took off 6 bases at V and 1 base at J, with 9 bases between the two ends.

The CDR3 region is CASSLDRRGRGGTDTQYF. The DNA for the CDR3 is TGTGCCAGCAGCTTAGATCGAAGGGGCAGGGGGGGCACAGATACGCAGTATTTT. This chain connects TRBV11-2 to TRBJ2-3, with a possible D match to TRBD1 (7 bases). Germline V lookup: CDR1 SGHAT, CDR2 FQNNGV. The CDR3 runs to 18 residues. The V end was cut by 0 bases, the J end by 1 base, with 17 bases between.

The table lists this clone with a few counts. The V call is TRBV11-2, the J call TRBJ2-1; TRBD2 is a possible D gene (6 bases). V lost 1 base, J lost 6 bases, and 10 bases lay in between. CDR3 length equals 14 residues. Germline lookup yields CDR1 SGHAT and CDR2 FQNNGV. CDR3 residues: CASSLASSVNEQFF. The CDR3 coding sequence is TGTGCCAGCAGCTTAGCGTCTAGCGTCAATGAGCAGTTCTTC.

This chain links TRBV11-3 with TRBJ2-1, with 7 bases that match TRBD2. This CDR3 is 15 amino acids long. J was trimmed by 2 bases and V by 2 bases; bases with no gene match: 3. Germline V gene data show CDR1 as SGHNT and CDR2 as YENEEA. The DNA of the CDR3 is TGTGCCAGCAGCTTAATCGCGGGGGCCTACAATGAGCAGTTCTTC. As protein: CASSLIAGAYNEQFF.

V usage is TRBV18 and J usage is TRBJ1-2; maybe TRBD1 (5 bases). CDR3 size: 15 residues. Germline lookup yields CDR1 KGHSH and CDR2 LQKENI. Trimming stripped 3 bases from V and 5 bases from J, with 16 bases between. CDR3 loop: CASSPTLGGSYGYTF. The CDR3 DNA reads TGTGCCAGCTCACCCACGTTGGGGGGTTCTTATGGCTACACCTTC.

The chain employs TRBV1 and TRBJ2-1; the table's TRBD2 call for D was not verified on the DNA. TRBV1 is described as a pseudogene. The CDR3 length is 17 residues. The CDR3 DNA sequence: TGCACCAGCAGCCAAGAGGTGCGGGACCTCAACAACAATGAGCAGTTCTTC. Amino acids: CTSSQEVRDLNNNEQFF.

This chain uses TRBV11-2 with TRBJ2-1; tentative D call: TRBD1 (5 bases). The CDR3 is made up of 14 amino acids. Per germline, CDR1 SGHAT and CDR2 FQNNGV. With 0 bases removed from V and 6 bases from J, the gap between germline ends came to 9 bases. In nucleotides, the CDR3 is TGTGCCAGCAGCTTAGATAGAACAGGCAATGAGCAGTTCTTC. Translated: CASSLDRTGNEQFF.

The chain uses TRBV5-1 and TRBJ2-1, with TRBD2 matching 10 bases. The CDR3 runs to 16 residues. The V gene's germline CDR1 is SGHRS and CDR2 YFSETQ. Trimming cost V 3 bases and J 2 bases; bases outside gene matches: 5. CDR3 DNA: TGCGCCAGCAGCTATGGAGCGGGAGGGCCCTACAATGAGCAGTTCTTC. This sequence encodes CASSYGAGGPYNEQFF.

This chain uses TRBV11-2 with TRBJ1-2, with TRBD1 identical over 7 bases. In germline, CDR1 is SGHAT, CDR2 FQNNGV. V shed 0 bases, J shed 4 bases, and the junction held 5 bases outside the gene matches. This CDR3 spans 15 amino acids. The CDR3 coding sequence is TGTGCCAGCAGCTTAGATCGAGGGGGCGGCTATGGCTACACCTTC. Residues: CASSLDRGGGYGYTF.

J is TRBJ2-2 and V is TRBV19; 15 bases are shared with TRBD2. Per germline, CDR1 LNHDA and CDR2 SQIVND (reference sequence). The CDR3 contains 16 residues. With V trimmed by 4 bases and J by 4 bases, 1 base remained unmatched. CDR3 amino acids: CASSTGLAGGTGELFF. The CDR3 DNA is TGTGCCAGTAGTACGGGACTAGCGGGGGGCACCGGGGAGCTGTTTTTT.

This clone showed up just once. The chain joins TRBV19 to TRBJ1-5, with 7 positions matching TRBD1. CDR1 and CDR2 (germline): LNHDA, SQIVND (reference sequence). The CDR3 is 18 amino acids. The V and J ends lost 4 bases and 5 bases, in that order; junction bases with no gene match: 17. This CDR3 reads CASSTPPARTGVDQPQHF. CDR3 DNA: TGTGCCAGTAGTACGCCCCCTGCCAGGACAGGAGTGGATCAGCCCCAGCATTTT.

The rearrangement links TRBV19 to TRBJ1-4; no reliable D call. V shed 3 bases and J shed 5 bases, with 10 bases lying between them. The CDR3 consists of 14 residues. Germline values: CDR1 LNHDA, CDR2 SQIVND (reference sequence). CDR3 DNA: TGTGCCAGTAGTATCGTACAGAGAAATGAAAAACTGTTTTTT. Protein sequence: CASSIVQRNEKLFF.

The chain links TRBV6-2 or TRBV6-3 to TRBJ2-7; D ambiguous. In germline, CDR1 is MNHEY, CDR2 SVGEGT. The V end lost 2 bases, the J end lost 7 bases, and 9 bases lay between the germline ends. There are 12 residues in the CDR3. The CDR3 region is CASSYISLEQYF. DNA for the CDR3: TGTGCCAGCAGTTACATCTCGTTGGAGCAGTACTTC.